These 20 T cell receptor beta chains were all obtained from the same sample, sequenced in a study of blood T cell repertoires in COVID-19. Data came from immunoSEQ multiplex PCR; TCRdb stores just in-frame clones and leaves some out. The table lists approximately 55,000 clones, about nine tenths of them singletons. Sequencing was done on a sample of peripheral blood. The receptors were sampled from a man aged 50-59 years with active COVID-19.

This clone was seen a handful of times. The chain has TRBV11-2 and TRBJ2-5; tentative D call: TRBD1 (5 bases). Germline V lookup: CDR1 SGHAT, CDR2 FQNNGV. This CDR3 spans 15 amino acids. V was pared by 5 bases and J by 4 bases, with 17 bases between. In DNA form, the CDR3 reads TGTGCCAGCAGCCGTACTCTAGACAGTGCAGAGACCCAGTACTTC. Residues: CASSRTLDSAETQYF.

The J gene is TRBJ2-1, the V gene TRBV11-2, with 8 bases matching TRBD2. This CDR3 is built from 14 residues. Per the germline V gene, CDR1 is SGHAT and CDR2 is FQNNGV. Trimming took 5 bases from V and 8 from J; bases not matched to a gene: 8. The CDR3: CASSHPGGADEQFF. DNA for the CDR3: TGTGCCAGCAGCCATCCGGGAGGGGCTGATGAGCAGTTCTTC.

The chain uses TRBV27 and TRBJ2-1, with D possibly being TRBD2 (5 bases). Trimming removed 10 bases at V and 6 bases at J, with 19 bases between. CDR1 MNHEY and CDR2 SMNVEV come from the germline V gene (reference sequence). The CDR3 is 14 residues long. The CDR3 spells CATGSGWYFNEQFF. CDR3 nucleotide sequence: TGTGCCACGGGCTCGGGATGGTATTTCAATGAGCAGTTCTTC.

The CDR3 protein is CSVGQGSNYGYTF. The CDR3 DNA sequence: TGCAGCGTTGGACAGGGGTCTAACTATGGCTACACCTTC. The chain employs TRBV29-1 and TRBJ1-2; 8 nucleotides line up with TRBD1. The CDR3 covers 13 residues. The V and J ends lost 4 bases and 0 bases, in that order; junction bases with no gene match: 1. Germline loops: CDR1 SQVTM, CDR2 ANQGSEA.

A single count supports this clone. The V gene is TRBV29-1, the J gene TRBJ2-7, with D unclear. Germline CDR1 SQVTM, CDR2 ANQGSEA. V was pared by 6 bases and J by 0 bases, with 9 bases between. This CDR3 comprises 12 residues. The CDR3 DNA reads as TGCAGCGTAGCTCCTGACTCCTACGAGCAGTACTTC. Protein: CSVAPDSYEQYF.

The rearrangement joins TRBV3-1 (or the pseudogene TRBV3-2) to TRBJ2-5, with 9 bases lining up with TRBD2. CDR1 and CDR2 (germline): LGHDT, YNNKEL (reference sequence). The CDR3 is 15 residues long. The V and J ends lost 1 base and 4 bases, in that order; junction bases with no gene match: 4. This CDR3 is CASSQVAGGSETQYF. The DNA for the CDR3 is TGTGCCAGCAGCCAAGTTGCGGGAGGGTCAGAGACCCAGTACTTC.

This sequence joins TRBV6-5 and TRBJ2-7; 7 bases align to TRBD1. CDR3 length equals 15 residues. The V gene end was trimmed by 6 bases and the J gene end by 4 bases; junction bases not matched to a gene: 12. CDR1 and CDR2 (germline): MNHEY, SVGAGI. This chain's CDR3 is CASRLTGTARYEQYF. As DNA, the CDR3 is TGTGCCAGCAGACTAACCGGGACAGCACGTTACGAGCAGTACTTC.

The chain joins TRBV29-1 to TRBJ2-5; D is perhaps TRBD1 (6 bases). Germline CDR1 SQVTM, CDR2 ANQGSEA. V gave up 6 bases and J gave up 7 bases, with 18 bases separating them. This CDR3 is built from 13 residues. DNA of the CDR3: TGCAGCGTGCAAACAGGGATCGTGGGGACCCAGTACTTC. This encodes CSVQTGIVGTQYF.

The gene calls are TRBV6-6 and TRBJ2-6; no clear D. The V end lost 10 bases, the J end lost 0 bases, and 4 bases lay between the germline ends. CDR1 MNHNY and CDR2 SVGAGI come from the germline V gene (reference sequence). This CDR3 is built from 12 residues. The CDR3 spells CATLSGANVLTF. The CDR3 nucleotides read TGTGCCACCCTCTCTGGGGCCAACGTCCTGACTTTC.

The V call is TRBV3-1 (or the pseudogene TRBV3-2), the J call TRBJ1-6, with D unresolved. Germline V CDR1 and CDR2: LGHDT, YNNKEL (reference sequence). The ends were cut back, 2 bases at V and 10 bases at J, with 12 bases in the middle. The CDR3 has 14 residues. The CDR3 sequence: CASSQSGSGSPLHF. The CDR3 nucleotides are TGTGCCAGCAGCCAATCGGGATCCGGGTCACCCCTCCACTTT.

This chain links TRBV5-8 with TRBJ2-3; 9 nucleotides align to TRBD2. The trim removed 4 bases at V and 9 bases at J, leaving 9 bases unmatched. The CDR3 contains 14 residues. In germline, CDR1 is SGHTS, CDR2 YDEGEE. In DNA form, the CDR3 reads TGTGCCAGCAGCCCGGCGGGAGGGCTAGACACGCAGTATTTT. Its protein product is CASSPAGGLDTQYF.

The chain uses TRBV19 and TRBJ1-5; no clear D gene. From germline, CDR1 is LNHDA and CDR2 SQIVND (reference sequence). Between the trimmed V and J ends, which lost 4 bases and 7 bases, there was a span of 17 bases. The CDR3 runs to 15 residues. The chain's CDR3 is CASSSTGGTGQPQHF. The CDR3 nucleotides read TGTGCCAGTAGTAGCACGGGTGGAACTGGGCAGCCCCAGCATTTT.

The J gene is TRBJ1-1, the V gene TRBV12-3 or TRBV12-4; D is unresolved. This CDR3 region has 12 residues. The ends were cut back, 7 bases at V and 4 bases at J, with 10 bases in the middle. The CDR3 bases are TGTGCCAGCACCACCGGTGGCACTGAAGCTTTCTTT. This sequence encodes CASTTGGTEAFF.

V gene TRBV2 combines with J gene TRBJ2-1, with 10 positions matching TRBD2. CDR1 is SNHLY, CDR2 FYNNEI, per germline. The CDR3 spans 15 residues. With 3 bases clipped from V and 6 bases from J, the junction kept 5 bases outside the gene matches. CDR3 in DNA: TGTGCCAGCAGTGATGGACTAGCGGAAGGCAATGAGCAGTTCTTC. This codes for CASSDGLAEGNEQFF.

This sequence joins TRBV6-5 and TRBJ2-7; unclear D gene. This CDR3 has 12 residues. Trimming removed 10 bases at V and 7 bases at J, with 17 bases between. CDR1 and CDR2 from the germline V gene are MNHEY and SVGAGI. CDR3 region: CATQAPSGEQYF. The CDR3 region has the DNA TGTGCCACGCAGGCCCCTTCTGGAGAGCAGTACTTC.

This chain uses TRBV7-2 with TRBJ2-3; 8 bases map to TRBD2. From germline, CDR1 is SGHTA and CDR2 FQGNSA. V gave up 5 bases and J gave up 8 bases; unmatched junction bases: 15. There are 16 residues in the CDR3. The DNA for the CDR3 is TGTGCCAGCAGCCTCTCGCCCCTAGCGGGCGGGGGTACGCAGTATTTT. Its translation: CASSLSPLAGGGTQYF.

The chain carries TRBV7-2 and TRBJ2-2; unclear D gene. This CDR3 spans 16 amino acids. The V and J ends lost 0 bases and 5 bases respectively, with 13 bases between them. Germline loops: CDR1 SGHTA, CDR2 FQGNSA. The CDR3 spells CASSLAAGSQTGELFF. Written as DNA, the CDR3 is TGTGCCAGCAGCTTAGCGGCCGGGTCACAAACCGGGGAGCTGTTTTTT.

A single count supports this clone. The genes are TRBV18 and TRBJ2-5; 10 positions match TRBD2. This CDR3 spans 13 amino acids. The trim removed 3 bases at V and 5 bases at J, leaving 0 bases unmatched. Germline CDR1 is KGHSH and CDR2 is LQKENI. Written as DNA, the CDR3 is TGTGCCAGCTCACCGGGACTAGCGGAGACCCAGTACTTC. It encodes CASSPGLAETQYF.

This chain uses TRBV5-1 with TRBJ2-2, with 8 nucleotides matching TRBD1. The germline CDR1 and CDR2 sequences are SGHRS and YFSETQ. The CDR3 is made up of 15 amino acids. Trimming removed 5 bases from V and 5 bases from J; junction bases left unmatched: 8. CDR3 sequence reads: CASRPGQGPTGELFF. CDR3 sequence (DNA): TGCGCCAGCAGACCCGGACAGGGTCCGACCGGGGAGCTGTTTTTT.

This rearrangement joins TRBV5-1 to TRBJ2-1, with TRBD2 matching over 10 bases. Germline V gene sequence: CDR1 SGHRS, CDR2 YFSETQ. V was pared by 5 bases and J by 9 bases, with 11 bases of the junction left unmatched. The CDR3 has 15 amino acids. DNA for the CDR3: TGCGCCAGCAGACTGGAGGCTAGCGGGAGTGGTGAGCAGTTCTTC. Its protein product is CASRLEASGSGEQFF.